This T cell receptor (beta chain) appears in the sequencing data of a study of blood T cell repertoires in COVID-19. The junction had 12 bases not matched to a gene; V was cut back by 6 bases and J by 0 bases. The CDR3 spans 16 residues. The germline V gene has CDR1 SGHRS and CDR2 YFSETQ. Measured with immunoSEQ multiplex PCR; TCRdb has only the in-frame clones, and not every one. The table has a few hundred thousand clones, nearly 90% seen once; the top ten hold 2.9%. Enrolled through a virtual design, the participants were between roughly 18 and 90 years of age and came from around 25 US areas. The specimen was PBMCs or T cells enriched from blood (not recorded which). The chain recombines TRBV5-1 with TRBJ2-7; 7 bases fit TRBD1. The source of this sequence is a woman aged 45-65 years who had been exposed to COVID-19. The CDR3 is CASTNKDRTRSYEQYF. For the CDR3, the DNA is TGCGCCAGCACCAATAAGGACAGGACCCGCTCCTACGAGCAGTACTTC.